This is a list of T cell receptor beta chains from one sample in a study of blood T cell repertoires in COVID-19. Sequenced by immunoSEQ multiplex PCR; TCRdb stores in-frame clones only, minus some. The sample lists about 350,000 clones, about 90% occurring once. Material for sequencing was PBMCs or T cells enriched from blood (not recorded which). These receptors originate from a woman younger than 45 who had been exposed to COVID-19. The CDR3 runs from the conserved cysteine through the conserved F or W. Fields, in order: V gene, D gene, clone size, J gene, CDR3 DNA, CDR3 protein. The D gene is left open where the match is weak. Clone size is not always given. Where it is, it says once, few, many or a class for expanded clones.

v_call: TRBV11-2; d_call: NA; clone_size: NA; j_call: TRBJ2-2; cdr3_nt: TGTGCCAGCAGCTTAGTTGCTAGCGACACCGGGGAGCTGTTTTTT; cdr3_aa: CASSLVASDTGELFF
v_call: TRBV28; d_call: NA; clone_size: NA; j_call: TRBJ1-2; cdr3_nt: TGTGCCAGCACCCTCGGAGAACAGGATTTCTATGGCTACACCTTC; cdr3_aa: CASTLGEQDFYGYTF
v_call: TRBV7-3; d_call: NA; clone_size: once; j_call: TRBJ1-1; cdr3_nt: TGTGCCAGCAGCTCCGGACAAATGAACACTGAAGCTTTCTTT; cdr3_aa: CASSSGQMNTEAFF
v_call: TRBV5-1; d_call: NA; clone_size: NA; j_call: TRBJ1-1; cdr3_nt: TGCGCCAGCAGCTCCGACAGAGTGAACACTGAAGCTTTCTTT; cdr3_aa: CASSSDRVNTEAFF
v_call: TRBV9; d_call: TRBD1; clone_size: NA; j_call: TRBJ2-3; cdr3_nt: TGTGCCAGCAGCGTAGGGACAGGGGGGTACACAGATACGCAGTATTTT; cdr3_aa: CASSVGTGGYTDTQYF
v_call: TRBV13; d_call: TRBD1; clone_size: NA; j_call: TRBJ1-2; cdr3_nt: TGTGCCAGCAGCTCCGGACAGGGCCTCAGGTATGGCTACACCTTC; cdr3_aa: CASSSGQGLRYGYTF
v_call: TRBV29-1; d_call: NA; clone_size: NA; j_call: TRBJ2-1; cdr3_nt: TGCAGCGTCTCCACTGGCGGGGATTCCTACAATGAGCAGTTCTTC; cdr3_aa: CSVSTGGDSYNEQFF
v_call: TRBV27; d_call: TRBD1; clone_size: NA; j_call: TRBJ2-7; cdr3_nt: TGTGCCAGCGCGCCGACAGGGCGGCTGCACTACGAGCAGTACTTC; cdr3_aa: CASAPTGRLHYEQYF
v_call: TRBV27; d_call: TRBD1; clone_size: NA; j_call: TRBJ2-7; cdr3_nt: TGTGCCAGCAGTCAACAACTGGGACAGATCTACGAGCAGTACTTC; cdr3_aa: CASSQQLGQIYEQYF
v_call: TRBV19; d_call: TRBD1; clone_size: NA; j_call: TRBJ1-2; cdr3_nt: TGTGCCAGTAGCCGGGACAGGGGGTATCCTAACTATGGCTACACCTTC; cdr3_aa: CASSRDRGYPNYGYTF
v_call: TRBV10-1; d_call: NA; clone_size: NA; j_call: TRBJ1-1; cdr3_nt: TGCGCCAGCAGTGAGTCGCCAGGGACTGAAGCTTTCTTT; cdr3_aa: CASSESPGTEAFF
v_call: TRBV27; d_call: TRBD2; clone_size: NA; j_call: TRBJ2-5; cdr3_nt: TGTGCCAGCAGCTCCCAAGCCGGGACTAGCGGGAGTGCCCGGTGGAAGACCCAGTACTTC; cdr3_aa: CASSSQAGTSGSARWKTQYF
v_call: TRBV4-1; d_call: NA; clone_size: NA; j_call: TRBJ1-1; cdr3_nt: TGCGCCAGCAGCCAAGGGACCACGCTAGGGACTGCTGAAGCTTTCTTT; cdr3_aa: CASSQGTTLGTAEAFF
v_call: TRBV28; d_call: NA; clone_size: NA; j_call: TRBJ1-1; cdr3_nt: TGTGCCAGCAGTTTCGGGGGGCCCGAAGCTTTCTTT; cdr3_aa: CASSFGGPEAFF
v_call: TRBV5-1; d_call: TRBD1; clone_size: NA; j_call: TRBJ2-1; cdr3_nt: TGCGCCAGCAGAACAGGGGATGGGAATGAGCAGTTCTTC; cdr3_aa: CASRTGDGNEQFF
v_call: TRBV27; d_call: TRBD2; clone_size: NA; j_call: TRBJ2-7; cdr3_nt: TGTGCCAGCAGTTTATCGTCGGGAGGGCCCGACGAGCAGTACTTC; cdr3_aa: CASSLSSGGPDEQYF
v_call: TRBV15; d_call: TRBD1; clone_size: NA; j_call: TRBJ1-1; cdr3_nt: TGTGCCACCAGCAGAACAGGGGCCACGGGGGCTGAAGCTTTCTTT; cdr3_aa: CATSRTGATGAEAFF
v_call: TRBV19; d_call: TRBD1; clone_size: NA; j_call: TRBJ2-1; cdr3_nt: TGTGCCAGTAGTATGAGGGGTTGGGGGCAGGGGGAAGGCAATGAGCAGTTCTTC; cdr3_aa: CASSMRGWGQGEGNEQFF
v_call: TRBV28; d_call: TRBD2; clone_size: NA; j_call: TRBJ2-7; cdr3_nt: TGTGCCAGCAGTTTGACTAGCGGGAGTTCTTCCTACGAGCAGTACTTC; cdr3_aa: CASSLTSGSSSYEQYF
v_call: TRBV19; d_call: NA; clone_size: NA; j_call: TRBJ1-4; cdr3_nt: TGTGCCAGTAGTATGGTAGAAGAAAAACTGTTTTTT; cdr3_aa: CASSMVEEKLFF
v_call: TRBV27; d_call: TRBD2; clone_size: NA; j_call: TRBJ2-1; cdr3_nt: TGTGCCAGCAGTTTGGTAGCGGGAGATGGCTACAATGAGCAGTTCTTC; cdr3_aa: CASSLVAGDGYNEQFF
v_call: TRBV9; d_call: NA; clone_size: once; j_call: TRBJ1-3; cdr3_nt: TGTGCCAGCAGCGTACCCGGTTCTGGAAACACCATATATTTT; cdr3_aa: CASSVPGSGNTIYF
v_call: TRBV28; d_call: TRBD1; clone_size: NA; j_call: TRBJ1-2; cdr3_nt: TGTGCCAGCAGCTCCGGACAGGGGATGAACTACACCTTC; cdr3_aa: CASSSGQGMNYTF
v_call: TRBV15; d_call: TRBD1; clone_size: NA; j_call: TRBJ1-1; cdr3_nt: TGTGCCACCAGCCCACAGGGGCCGGAGAACACTGAAGCTTTCTTT; cdr3_aa: CATSPQGPENTEAFF
v_call: TRBV5-6; d_call: NA; clone_size: NA; j_call: TRBJ2-1; cdr3_nt: TGTGCCAGCAGCCCCTTAGCGGCCGGAGGGGGCGATGAGCAGTTCTTC; cdr3_aa: CASSPLAAGGGDEQFF
v_call: TRBV2; d_call: TRBD1; clone_size: once; j_call: TRBJ1-2; cdr3_nt: TGTGCCAGCAGTGAGCTGACAGGGTCTCGTGGCTACACCTTC; cdr3_aa: CASSELTGSRGYTF
v_call: TRBV9; d_call: NA; clone_size: NA; j_call: TRBJ2-5; cdr3_nt: TGTGCCAGCAGCGTAGCCGGTTACCAAGAGACCCAGTACTTC; cdr3_aa: CASSVAGYQETQYF
v_call: TRBV10-2; d_call: NA; clone_size: NA; j_call: TRBJ1-6; cdr3_nt: TGCGCCAGCAGTTCCGACGGGGAAAATTCACCCCTCCACTTT; cdr3_aa: CASSSDGENSPLHF
v_call: TRBV18; d_call: NA; clone_size: NA; j_call: TRBJ1-2; cdr3_nt: TGTGCCAGCTCACCAGCCCACAGGGAAGTTAGACCCTATGGCTACACCTTC; cdr3_aa: CASSPAHREVRPYGYTF
v_call: TRBV7-9; d_call: TRBD1; clone_size: once; j_call: TRBJ1-2; cdr3_nt: TGTGCCAGCAGCGCCGTGACAGGGGCAGGGAACTATGGCTACACCTTC; cdr3_aa: CASSAVTGAGNYGYTF
v_call: TRBV2; d_call: NA; clone_size: many; j_call: TRBJ1-2; cdr3_nt: TGTGCCAGCAGTGACAGACTTTTTAATGGCTACACCTTC; cdr3_aa: CASSDRLFNGYTF
v_call: TRBV6-1; d_call: NA; clone_size: NA; j_call: TRBJ1-6; cdr3_nt: TGTGCCAGCAGTGAAGTGTCGGTCCTAAGTTCACCCCTCCACTTT; cdr3_aa: CASSEVSVLSSPLHF
v_call: TRBV27; d_call: NA; clone_size: NA; j_call: TRBJ1-4; cdr3_nt: TGTGCCAGCAGTCGGACAGCTGCAACTAATGAAAAACTGTTTTTT; cdr3_aa: CASSRTAATNEKLFF
v_call: TRBV3-1/TRBV3-2; d_call: NA; clone_size: NA; j_call: TRBJ1-6; cdr3_nt: TGTGCCAGCAGCCAGGCGGAATCACCCCTCCACTTT; cdr3_aa: CASSQAESPLHF
v_call: TRBV4-1; d_call: TRBD2; clone_size: NA; j_call: TRBJ2-3; cdr3_nt: TGCGCCAGCAGCCAGTCTAGCGGGAGGACAGATACGCAGTATTTT; cdr3_aa: CASSQSSGRTDTQYF
v_call: TRBV11-2; d_call: NA; clone_size: NA; j_call: TRBJ1-6; cdr3_nt: TGTGCCAGCAGCCCCCGCAGGGATAATTCACCCCTCCACTTT; cdr3_aa: CASSPRRDNSPLHF
v_call: TRBV4-2; d_call: TRBD2; clone_size: NA; j_call: TRBJ2-5; cdr3_nt: TGTGCCAGCAGCCAAGAACTTCTAGCGGGACATGAGACCCAGTACTTC; cdr3_aa: CASSQELLAGHETQYF
v_call: TRBV9; d_call: TRBD2; clone_size: NA; j_call: TRBJ2-3; cdr3_nt: TGTGCCAGCAGCGCCCCACTAGCGGGAGGGAGCACAGATACGCAGTATTTT; cdr3_aa: CASSAPLAGGSTDTQYF
v_call: TRBV10-3; d_call: TRBD1; clone_size: NA; j_call: TRBJ1-1; cdr3_nt: TGTGCCATCTCGACACAGGGGCACACTGAAGCTTTCTTT; cdr3_aa: CAISTQGHTEAFF
v_call: TRBV30; d_call: NA; clone_size: NA; j_call: TRBJ1-6; cdr3_nt: TGTGCCTGGAGCCCCCGAGCCTCACCCCTCCACTTT; cdr3_aa: CAWSPRASPLHF
v_call: TRBV5-1; d_call: TRBD1; clone_size: NA; j_call: TRBJ1-5; cdr3_nt: TGCGCCAGCAGCGAGACAGGGATGGCGCAGCCCCAGCATTTT; cdr3_aa: CASSETGMAQPQHF
v_call: TRBV19; d_call: NA; clone_size: NA; j_call: TRBJ2-7; cdr3_nt: TGTGCCAGTAGCCCTCAGGGATTGGGGTACGAGCAGTACTTC; cdr3_aa: CASSPQGLGYEQYF
v_call: TRBV18; d_call: NA; clone_size: NA; j_call: TRBJ2-7; cdr3_nt: TGTGCCAGCTCACCACAGAAGGCCGGGGACTCCTACGAGCAGTACTTC; cdr3_aa: CASSPQKAGDSYEQYF
v_call: TRBV6-5; d_call: TRBD1; clone_size: once; j_call: TRBJ1-3; cdr3_nt: TGTGCCAGCAGTTTTCAGACAGGGGCTGGAAACACCATATATTTT; cdr3_aa: CASSFQTGAGNTIYF
v_call: TRBV19; d_call: TRBD2; clone_size: NA; j_call: TRBJ2-7; cdr3_nt: TGTGCCAGTAGTATGGGTAGCGGGGGCTCCTACGAGCAGTACTTC; cdr3_aa: CASSMGSGGSYEQYF
v_call: TRBV5-5; d_call: NA; clone_size: NA; j_call: TRBJ2-7; cdr3_nt: TGTGCCAGCAGCTTGCGAGGACAACTTTACGAGCAGTACTTC; cdr3_aa: CASSLRGQLYEQYF
v_call: TRBV5-1; d_call: NA; clone_size: NA; j_call: TRBJ1-2; cdr3_nt: TGCGCCAGCAGCTTGTTAGACAGTTCCTATGGCTACACCTTC; cdr3_aa: CASSLLDSSYGYTF
v_call: TRBV18; d_call: NA; clone_size: NA; j_call: TRBJ1-2; cdr3_nt: TGTGCCAGCTCACCACGCGTCGCGACAAGAGATCATGGCTACACCTTC; cdr3_aa: CASSPRVATRDHGYTF
v_call: TRBV7-8; d_call: NA; clone_size: few; j_call: TRBJ2-7; cdr3_nt: TGTGCCAGCAGCTTAGCGCGGTTCGACCGTAACTCCTACGAGCAGTACTTC; cdr3_aa: CASSLARFDRNSYEQYF
v_call: TRBV6-5; d_call: NA; clone_size: NA; j_call: TRBJ1-4; cdr3_nt: TGTGCCAGCAGAACATTAAGGGGGGGCTATGAAAAACTGTTTTTT; cdr3_aa: CASRTLRGGYEKLFF
v_call: TRBV18; d_call: NA; clone_size: NA; j_call: TRBJ1-4; cdr3_nt: TGTGCCAGCTCACTGGACAGATTAACTAATGAAAAACTGTTTTTT; cdr3_aa: CASSLDRLTNEKLFF
v_call: TRBV27; d_call: NA; clone_size: NA; j_call: TRBJ2-1; cdr3_nt: TGTGCCAGCAGTTTAGGCAGTTCGGGTTTCCCATCCTCCGCCTACAATGAGCAGTTCTTC; cdr3_aa: CASSLGSSGFPSSAYNEQFF
v_call: TRBV6-5; d_call: NA; clone_size: NA; j_call: TRBJ2-5; cdr3_nt: TGTGCCAGCAGTTGGGTGGCGGATATGGAGACCCAGTACTTC; cdr3_aa: CASSWVADMETQYF